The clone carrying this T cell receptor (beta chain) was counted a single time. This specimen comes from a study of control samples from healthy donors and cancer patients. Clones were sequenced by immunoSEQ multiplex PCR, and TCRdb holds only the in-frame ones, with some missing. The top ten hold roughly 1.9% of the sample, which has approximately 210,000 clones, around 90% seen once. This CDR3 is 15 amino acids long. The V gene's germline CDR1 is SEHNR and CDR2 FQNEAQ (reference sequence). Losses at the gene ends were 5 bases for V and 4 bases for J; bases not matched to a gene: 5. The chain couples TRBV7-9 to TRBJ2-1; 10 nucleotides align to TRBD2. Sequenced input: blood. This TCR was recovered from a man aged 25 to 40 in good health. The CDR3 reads CASSISGGPYNEQFF. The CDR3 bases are TGTGCCAGCAGCATTAGCGGGGGGCCGTACAATGAGCAGTTCTTC.